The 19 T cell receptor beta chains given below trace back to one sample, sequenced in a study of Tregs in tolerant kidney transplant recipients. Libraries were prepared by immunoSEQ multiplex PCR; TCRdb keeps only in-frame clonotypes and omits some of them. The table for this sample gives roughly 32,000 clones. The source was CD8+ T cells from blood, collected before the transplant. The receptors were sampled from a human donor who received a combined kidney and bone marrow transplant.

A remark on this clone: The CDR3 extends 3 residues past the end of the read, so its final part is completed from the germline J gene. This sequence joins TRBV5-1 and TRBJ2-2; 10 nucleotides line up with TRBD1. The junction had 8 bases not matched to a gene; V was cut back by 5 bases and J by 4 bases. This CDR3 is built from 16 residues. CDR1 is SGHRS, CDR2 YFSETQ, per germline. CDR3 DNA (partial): TGCGCCAGCAGTTACCCGGGACAGGGGTCCACCGGGGAG. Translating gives CASSYPGQGSTGE. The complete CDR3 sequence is CASSYPGQGSTGELFF.

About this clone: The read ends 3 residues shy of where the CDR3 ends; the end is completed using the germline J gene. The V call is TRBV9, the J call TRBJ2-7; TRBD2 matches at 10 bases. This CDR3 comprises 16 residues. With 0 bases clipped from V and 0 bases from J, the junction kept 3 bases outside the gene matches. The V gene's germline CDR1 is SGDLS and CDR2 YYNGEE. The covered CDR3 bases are TGTGCCAGCAGCGTAGGCCTAGCGGGGGCCTCCTACGAG. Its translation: CASSVGLAGASYE. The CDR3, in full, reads CASSVGLAGASYEQYF.

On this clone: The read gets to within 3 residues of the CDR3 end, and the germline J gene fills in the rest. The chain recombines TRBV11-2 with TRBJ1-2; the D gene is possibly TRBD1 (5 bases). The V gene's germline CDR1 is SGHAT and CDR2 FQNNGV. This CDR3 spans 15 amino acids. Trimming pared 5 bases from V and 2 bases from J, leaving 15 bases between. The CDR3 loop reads CASSPGGLANYGYTF. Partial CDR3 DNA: TGTGCCAGCAGCCCCGGGGGACTAGCGAACTATGGC.

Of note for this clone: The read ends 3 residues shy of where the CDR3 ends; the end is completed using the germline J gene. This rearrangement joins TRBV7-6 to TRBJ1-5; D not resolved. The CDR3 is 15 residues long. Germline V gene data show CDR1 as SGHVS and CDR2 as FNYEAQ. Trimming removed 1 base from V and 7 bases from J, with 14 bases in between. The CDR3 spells CASSLDPDLTQPQHF. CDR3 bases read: TGTGCCAGCAGCTTAGATCCTGATCTTACACAGCCC.

Partial CDR3 DNA: TGTGCCAGTAGTATAACAGTCTATAGCAATCAGCCC. Translating it yields CASSITVYSNQP. In full, the CDR3 reads CASSITVYSNQPQHF. J is TRBJ1-5 and V is TRBV19; D is undetermined. Coverage ceases 3 residues before the CDR3 finishes, and the germline J gene fills in the end. Germline lookup yields CDR1 LNHDA and CDR2 SQIVND (reference sequence). With 2 bases removed from V and 0 bases from J, the gap between germline ends came to 8 bases. CDR3 size: 15 residues.

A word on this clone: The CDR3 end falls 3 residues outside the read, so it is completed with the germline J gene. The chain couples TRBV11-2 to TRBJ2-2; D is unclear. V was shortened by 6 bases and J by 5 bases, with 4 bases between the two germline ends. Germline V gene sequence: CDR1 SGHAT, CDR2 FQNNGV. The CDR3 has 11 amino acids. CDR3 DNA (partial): TGTGCCAGCAGGCAGACCGGGGAG. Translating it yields CASRQTGE. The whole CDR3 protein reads CASRQTGELFF.

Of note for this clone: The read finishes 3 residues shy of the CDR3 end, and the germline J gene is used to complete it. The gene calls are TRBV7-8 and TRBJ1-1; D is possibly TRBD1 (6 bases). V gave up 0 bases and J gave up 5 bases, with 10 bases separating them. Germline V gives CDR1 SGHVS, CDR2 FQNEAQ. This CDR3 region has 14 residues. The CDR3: CASSLAAGETEAFF. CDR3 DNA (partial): TGTGCCAGCAGCTTAGCGGCAGGGGAGACTGAA.

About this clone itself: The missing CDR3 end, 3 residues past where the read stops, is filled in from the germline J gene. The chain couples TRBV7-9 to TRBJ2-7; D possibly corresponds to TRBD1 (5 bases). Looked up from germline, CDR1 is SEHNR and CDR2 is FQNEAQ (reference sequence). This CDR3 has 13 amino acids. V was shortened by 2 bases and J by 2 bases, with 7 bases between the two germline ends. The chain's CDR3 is CASSLTGPYEQYF. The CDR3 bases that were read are TGTGCCAGCAGCTTAACAGGACCCTACGAG.

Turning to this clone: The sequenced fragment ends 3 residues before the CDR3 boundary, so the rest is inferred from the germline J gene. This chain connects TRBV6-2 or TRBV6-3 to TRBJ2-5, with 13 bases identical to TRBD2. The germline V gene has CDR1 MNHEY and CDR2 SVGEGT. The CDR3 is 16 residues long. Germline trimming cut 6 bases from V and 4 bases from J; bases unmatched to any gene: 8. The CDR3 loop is CASSPGLAGEGETQYF. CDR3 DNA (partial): TGTGCCAGCAGCCCCGGACTAGCGGGGGAGGGAGAGACC.

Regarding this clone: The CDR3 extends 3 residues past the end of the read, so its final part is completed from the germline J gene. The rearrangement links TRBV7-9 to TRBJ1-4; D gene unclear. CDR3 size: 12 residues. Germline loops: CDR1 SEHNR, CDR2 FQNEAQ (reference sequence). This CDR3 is CASSSMNERLFF. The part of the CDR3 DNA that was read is TGTGCCAGCAGCTCTATGAACGAGCGA.

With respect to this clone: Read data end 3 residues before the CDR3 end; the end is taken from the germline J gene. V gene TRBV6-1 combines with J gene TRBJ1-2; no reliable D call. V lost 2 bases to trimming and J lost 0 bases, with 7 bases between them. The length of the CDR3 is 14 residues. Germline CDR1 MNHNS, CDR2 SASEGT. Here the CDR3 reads CASSEFSPNYGYTF. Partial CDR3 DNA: TGTGCCAGCAGTGAATTTAGCCCTAACTATGGC.

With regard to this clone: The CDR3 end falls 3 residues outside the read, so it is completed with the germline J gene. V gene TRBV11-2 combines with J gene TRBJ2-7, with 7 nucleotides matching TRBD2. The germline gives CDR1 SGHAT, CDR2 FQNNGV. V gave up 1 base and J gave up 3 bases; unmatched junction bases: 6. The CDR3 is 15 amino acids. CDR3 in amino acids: CASSLGPPGGYEQYF. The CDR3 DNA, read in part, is TGTGCCAGCAGCTTAGGCCCACCGGGGGGCTACGAG. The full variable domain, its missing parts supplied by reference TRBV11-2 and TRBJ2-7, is EAGVAQSPRYKIIEKRQSVAFWCNPISGHATLYWYQQILGQGPKLLIQFQNNGVVDDSQLPKDRFSAERLKGVDSTLKIQPAKLEDSAVYLCASSLGPPGGYEQYFGPGTRLTVT.

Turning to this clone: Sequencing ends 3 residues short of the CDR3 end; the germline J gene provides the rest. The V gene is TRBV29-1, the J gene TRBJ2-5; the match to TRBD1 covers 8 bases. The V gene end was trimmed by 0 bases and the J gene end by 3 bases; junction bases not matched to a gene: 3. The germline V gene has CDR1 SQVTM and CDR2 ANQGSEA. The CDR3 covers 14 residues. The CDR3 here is CSVEETGDKETQYF. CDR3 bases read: TGCAGCGTTGAAGAGACAGGGGATAAAGAGACC.

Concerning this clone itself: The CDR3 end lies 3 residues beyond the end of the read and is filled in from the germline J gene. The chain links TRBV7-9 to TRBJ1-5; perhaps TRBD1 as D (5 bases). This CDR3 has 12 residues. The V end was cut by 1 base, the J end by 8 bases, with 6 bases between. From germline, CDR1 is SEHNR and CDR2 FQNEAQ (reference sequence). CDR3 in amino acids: CASSLGGEPQHF. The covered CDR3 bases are TGTGCCAGCAGCTTAGGGGGGGAGCCC.

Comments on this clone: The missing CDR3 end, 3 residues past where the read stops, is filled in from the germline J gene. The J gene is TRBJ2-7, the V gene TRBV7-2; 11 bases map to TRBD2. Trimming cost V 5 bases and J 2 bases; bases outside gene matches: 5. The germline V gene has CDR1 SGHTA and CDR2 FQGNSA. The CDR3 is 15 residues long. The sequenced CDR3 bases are TGTGCCAGCAGCCCCACTAGCGGGAGCACCTACGAG. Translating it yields CASSPTSGSTYE. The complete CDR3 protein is CASSPTSGSTYEQYF.

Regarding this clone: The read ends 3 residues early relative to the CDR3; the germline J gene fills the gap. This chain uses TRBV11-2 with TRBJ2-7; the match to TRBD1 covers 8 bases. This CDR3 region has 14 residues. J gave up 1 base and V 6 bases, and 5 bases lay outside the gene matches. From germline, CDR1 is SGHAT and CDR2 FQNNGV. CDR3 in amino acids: CASSRGTGSYEQYF. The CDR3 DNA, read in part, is TGTGCCAGCAGTCGCGGGACAGGTTCCTACGAG.

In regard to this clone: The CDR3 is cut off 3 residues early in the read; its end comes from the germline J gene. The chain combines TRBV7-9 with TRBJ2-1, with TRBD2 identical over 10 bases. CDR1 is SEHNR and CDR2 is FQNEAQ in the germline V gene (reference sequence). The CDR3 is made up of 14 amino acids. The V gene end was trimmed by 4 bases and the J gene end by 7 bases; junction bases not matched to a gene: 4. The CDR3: CASSSRTSGNEQFF. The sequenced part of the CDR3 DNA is TGTGCCAGCAGCTCACGGACTAGCGGTAATGAG.

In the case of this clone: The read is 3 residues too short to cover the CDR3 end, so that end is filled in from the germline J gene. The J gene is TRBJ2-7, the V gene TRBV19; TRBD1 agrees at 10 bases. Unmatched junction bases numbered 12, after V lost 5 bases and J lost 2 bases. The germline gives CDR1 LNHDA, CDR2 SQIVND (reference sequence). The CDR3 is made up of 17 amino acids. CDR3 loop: CASSLILDRGLPYEQYF. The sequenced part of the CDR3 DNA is TGTGCCAGTAGTCTCATCCTCGACAGGGGGCTCCCCTACGAG.

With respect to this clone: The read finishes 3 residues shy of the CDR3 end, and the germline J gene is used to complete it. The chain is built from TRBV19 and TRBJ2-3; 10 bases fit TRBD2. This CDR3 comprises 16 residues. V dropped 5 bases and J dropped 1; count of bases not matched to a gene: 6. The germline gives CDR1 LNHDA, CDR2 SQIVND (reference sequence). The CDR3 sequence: CASSPGLADRTDTQYF. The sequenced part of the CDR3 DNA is TGTGCCAGTAGTCCAGGACTAGCGGACCGCACAGATACG.